This passage covers 10 T cell receptor beta chains from one sample sequenced in a study of identical twins. One entry per CDR3 protein, called by TCRdb with MiXCR from the 5' RACE reads. The sample contains around 340,000 distinct CDR3 sequences, approximately 9.1% of which appear only once. The sample comprised naive T cells sorted from blood. The origin of the receptors is a woman aged 45-59 years in good health.

The chain combines TRBV6-5 with TRBJ2-7; 7 bases agree with TRBD2. Germline assignment: CDR1 MNHEY and CDR2 SVGAGI. J gave up 2 bases and V 6 bases, and 10 bases lay outside the gene matches. The CDR3 is 15 amino acids. CDR3 coding DNA: TGTGCCAGCAGACGCGGGAGCGCGACTACCTACGAGCAGTACTTC. It encodes CASRRGSATTYEQYF.

This clonotype was seen many times. This CDR3 reads CASSTTSGSYEQYF. The DNA for the CDR3 is TGTGCCAGCAGCACGACTAGCGGCTCCTACGAGCAGTACTTC. The rearrangement links TRBV9 to TRBJ2-7; 9 bases map to TRBD2. Germline CDR1 is SGDLS and CDR2 is YYNGEE. V dropped 4 bases and J dropped 0; count of bases not matched to a gene: 2. The CDR3 is 14 amino acids.

The chain joins TRBV7-8 to TRBJ1-2; no reliable D call. Trimming cost V 5 bases and J 4 bases, with 23 bases left between them. Per the germline V gene, CDR1 is SGHVS and CDR2 is FQNEAQ. The CDR3 is made up of 17 amino acids. CDR3 sequence (DNA): TGTGCCAGCAGCCTCCCGGGGAGAAAAAGGAGCGGCTATGGCTACACCTTC. This encodes CASSLPGRKRSGYGYTF.

This clonotype has just a few counts. The J gene is TRBJ1-2, the V gene TRBV5-1; D remains unclear. The length of the CDR3 is 18 residues. CDR1 is SGHRS and CDR2 is YFSETQ in the germline V gene. Trimming left V 1 base short and J 1 base short, with 20 bases between. CDR3 in amino acids: CASSLSAGATRNNYGYTF. For the CDR3, the DNA is TGCGCCAGCAGCTTGTCGGCCGGAGCGACAAGGAATAACTATGGCTACACCTTC.

The chain uses TRBV12-3 or TRBV12-4 and TRBJ2-5; tentatively, D is TRBD1 or TRBD2 (5 bases each). This CDR3 contains 14 residues. The germline V and J ends were trimmed by 4 bases and 5 bases, with 14 bases remaining between them. The CDR3 here is CASSWVGTGETQYF. The CDR3 DNA reads TGTGCCAGCAGTTGGGTCGGGACGGGGGAGACCCAGTACTTC.

V is TRBV5-1 and J is TRBJ2-2; D gene unclear. Germline V gene lookup returns CDR1 SGHRS and CDR2 YFSETQ. Trimming stripped 1 base from V and 10 bases from J, with 11 bases between. The CDR3 consists of 13 residues. The CDR3 sequence is CASSLPGFVELFF. CDR3 DNA: TGCGCCAGCAGCTTGCCAGGCTTCGTGGAGCTGTTTTTT.

This clonotype was found many times. V is TRBV5-1 and J is TRBJ2-3; 8 bases map to TRBD2. This CDR3 region has 15 residues. V lost 0 bases, J lost 1 base, and 1 base stayed unmatched. Germline values: CDR1 SGHRS, CDR2 YFSETQ. The CDR3 region has the DNA TGCGCCAGCAGCTTGGAACTAGCGGGCACAGATACGCAGTATTTT. This translates into CASSLELAGTDTQYF.

The chain employs TRBV4-1 and TRBJ2-5, with 7 bases fitting TRBD2. Trimming took 1 base from V and 5 from J; bases not matched to a gene: 10. Germline V gives CDR1 MGHRA, CDR2 YSYEKL. This CDR3 region has 16 residues. The CDR3 DNA reads TGCGCCAGCAGCCAAGGGACCCTGGACGGGAGGGAGACCCAGTACTTC. This codes for CASSQGTLDGRETQYF.

V gene TRBV2 combines with J gene TRBJ1-5, with D possibly being TRBD1 (6 bases). The CDR3 runs 14 residues. V lost 5 bases, J lost 5 bases, and 13 bases lay in between. Germline V gene lookup returns CDR1 SNHLY and CDR2 FYNNEI. This CDR3 is CASSTQGRDQPQHF. The CDR3 DNA reads TGTGCCAGCAGTACACAGGGTCGGGATCAGCCCCAGCATTTT.

The V gene is TRBV11-1, the J gene TRBJ2-3; 10 bases are shared with TRBD2. With V trimmed by 1 base and J by 14 bases, 9 bases remained unmatched. Germline lookup yields CDR1 SGHAT and CDR2 FQDESV (reference sequence). CDR3 length equals 14 residues. The CDR3 spells CASSLETGTSVRYF. CDR3 bases: TGTGCCAGCAGCTTAGAAACCGGGACTAGCGTACGGTATTTT.